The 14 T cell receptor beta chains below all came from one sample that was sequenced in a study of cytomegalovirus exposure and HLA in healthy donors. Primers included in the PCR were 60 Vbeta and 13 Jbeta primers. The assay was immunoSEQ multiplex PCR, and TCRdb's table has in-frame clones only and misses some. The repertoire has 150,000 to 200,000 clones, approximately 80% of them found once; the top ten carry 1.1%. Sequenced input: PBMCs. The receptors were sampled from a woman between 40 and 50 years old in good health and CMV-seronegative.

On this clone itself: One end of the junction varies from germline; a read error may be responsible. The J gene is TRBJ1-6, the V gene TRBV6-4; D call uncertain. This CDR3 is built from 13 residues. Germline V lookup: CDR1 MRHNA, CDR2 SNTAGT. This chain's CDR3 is CASSEAAASPLHF. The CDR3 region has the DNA TGTGCCAGCAGTGAGGCGGCTGCTTCACCTCTCCACTTT.

CDR3 sequence: CASSLGRGLNQPQHF. CDR3 sequence (DNA): TGTGCCAGCAGCTTAGGGAGGGGGCTCAATCAGCCCCAGCATTTT. The V and J genes are TRBV11-2 and TRBJ1-5; 7 bases map to TRBD1. Germline V gene lookup returns CDR1 SGHAT and CDR2 FQNNGV. V dropped 1 base and J dropped 3; count of bases not matched to a gene: 3. The CDR3 length is 15 residues.

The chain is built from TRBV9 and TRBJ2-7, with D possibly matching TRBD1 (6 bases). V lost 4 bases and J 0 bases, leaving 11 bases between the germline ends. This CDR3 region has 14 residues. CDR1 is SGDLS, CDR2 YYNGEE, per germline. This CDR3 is CASSTHRDSYEQYF. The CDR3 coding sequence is TGTGCCAGCAGCACCCACAGGGACTCCTACGAGCAGTACTTC.

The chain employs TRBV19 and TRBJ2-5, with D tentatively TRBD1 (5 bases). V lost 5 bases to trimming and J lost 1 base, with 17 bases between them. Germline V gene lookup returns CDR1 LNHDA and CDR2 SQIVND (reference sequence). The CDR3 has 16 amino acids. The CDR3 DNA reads TGTGCCAGTAGTCCAAACCCCAGGGTGACCCAAGAGACCCAGTACTTC. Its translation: CASSPNPRVTQETQYF.

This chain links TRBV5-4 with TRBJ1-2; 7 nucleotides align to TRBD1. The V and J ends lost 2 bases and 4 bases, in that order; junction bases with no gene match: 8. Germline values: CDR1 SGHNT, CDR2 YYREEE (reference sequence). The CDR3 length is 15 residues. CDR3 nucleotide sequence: TGTGCCAGCAGCTTTAGAGGGGGCTCAGGCTATGGCTACACCTTC. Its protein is CASSFRGGSGYGYTF.

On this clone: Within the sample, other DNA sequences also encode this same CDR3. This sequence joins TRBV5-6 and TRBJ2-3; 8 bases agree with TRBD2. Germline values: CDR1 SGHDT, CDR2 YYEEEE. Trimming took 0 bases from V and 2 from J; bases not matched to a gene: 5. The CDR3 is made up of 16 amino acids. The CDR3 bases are TGTGCCAGCAGCTTGGGTGGTAGCGGGACCACAGATACGCAGTATTTT. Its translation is CASSLGGSGTTDTQYF.

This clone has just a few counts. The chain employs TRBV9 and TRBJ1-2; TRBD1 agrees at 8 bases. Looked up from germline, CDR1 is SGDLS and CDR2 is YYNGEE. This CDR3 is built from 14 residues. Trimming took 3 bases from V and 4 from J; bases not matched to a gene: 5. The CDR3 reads CASSGRQGSYGYTF. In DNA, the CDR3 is TGTGCCAGCAGCGGAAGACAGGGGTCCTATGGCTACACCTTC.

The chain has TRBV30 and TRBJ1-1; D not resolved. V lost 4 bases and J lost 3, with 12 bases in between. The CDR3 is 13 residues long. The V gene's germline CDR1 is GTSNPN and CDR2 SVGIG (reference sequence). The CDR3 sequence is CAWNLHRDTEAFF. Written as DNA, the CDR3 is TGTGCCTGGAATCTTCATCGGGACACTGAAGCTTTCTTT.

Here the CDR3 DNA reads TGTGCCAGCAGCTCAACAGTAAGCAGACAAATCTACGAGCAGTACTTC. Its protein product is CASSSTVSRQIYEQYF. The V call is TRBV7-9, the J call TRBJ2-7; no firm D call. There are 16 residues in the CDR3. Germline loops: CDR1 SEHNR, CDR2 FQNEAQ (reference sequence). Trimming removed 4 bases at V and 3 bases at J, with 19 bases between.

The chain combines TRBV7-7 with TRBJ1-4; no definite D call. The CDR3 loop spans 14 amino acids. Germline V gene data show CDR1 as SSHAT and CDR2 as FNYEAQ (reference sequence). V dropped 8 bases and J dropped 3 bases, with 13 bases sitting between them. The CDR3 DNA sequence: TGTGCCAGCGGAGATGGAGTAGCTAATGAAAAACTGTTTTTT. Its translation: CASGDGVANEKLFF.

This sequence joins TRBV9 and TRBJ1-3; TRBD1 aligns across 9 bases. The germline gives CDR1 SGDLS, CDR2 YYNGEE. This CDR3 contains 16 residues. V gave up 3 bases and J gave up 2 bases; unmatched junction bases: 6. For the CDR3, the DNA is TGTGCCAGCAGCGCGACCGGACAGGGGACTGGAAACACCATATATTTT. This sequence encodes CASSATGQGTGNTIYF.

Here the CDR3 DNA reads TGTGCCAGCAGCGTAGCTGGAGGGGAAAACTCCTACAATGAGCAGTTCTTC. As protein: CASSVAGGENSYNEQFF. V and J are TRBV9 and TRBJ2-1; perhaps TRBD2 as D (6 bases). CDR1 SGDLS and CDR2 YYNGEE come from the germline V gene. The CDR3 loop spans 17 amino acids. Deletions cut 0 bases from V and 0 bases from J, with 13 bases between.

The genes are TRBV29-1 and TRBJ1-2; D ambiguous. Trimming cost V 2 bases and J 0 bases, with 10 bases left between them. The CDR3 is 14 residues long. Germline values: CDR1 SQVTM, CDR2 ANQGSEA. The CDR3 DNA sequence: TGCAGCGTTGAAACCCCCCCGGCTAACTATGGCTACACCTTC. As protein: CSVETPPANYGYTF.

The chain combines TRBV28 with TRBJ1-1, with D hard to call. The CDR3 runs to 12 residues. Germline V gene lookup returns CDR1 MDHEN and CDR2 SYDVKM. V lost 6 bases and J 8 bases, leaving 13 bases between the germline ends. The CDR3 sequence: CASSTTSTEAFF. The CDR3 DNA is TGTGCCAGCAGCACTACAAGCACCGAAGCTTTCTTT.